This T cell receptor beta chain was documented in a study of T cells after yellow fever vaccination. Whole-study context: Each low-cell-number fraction was prepared by means of SMART-Seq v4 Ultra Low Input.

Study results and caveats: Reappearing after the booster were most of the clones from primary vaccination (96% CD4, 88% CD8).

A 5'RACE template-switching step, the method used to make TCR cDNA, added a universal primer site and UMIs. TCRdb called the 5' RACE reads again in MiXCR, with one record for every CDR3 protein. The table has about 73,000 distinct CDR3 sequences, around 7% seen once; the top ten hold roughly two fifths. This clonotype was seen a few times. Its target is not known. The TCR originated in a man younger than 40 who received the YFV17D yellow fever vaccine. The sample consisted of CD8+ T cells sorted from PBMCs, taken on the day of the yellow fever booster vaccination.

This CDR3 is CSVEDSGNEQYF. CDR3 sequence (DNA): TGCAGCGTTGAAGATAGTGGCAACGAGCAGTACTTC. The chain is built from TRBV29-1 and TRBJ2-7; no clear D gene. Germline lookup yields CDR1 SQVTM and CDR2 ANQGSEA. This CDR3 contains 12 residues. Trimming cost V 0 bases and J 5 bases, with 8 bases left between them.